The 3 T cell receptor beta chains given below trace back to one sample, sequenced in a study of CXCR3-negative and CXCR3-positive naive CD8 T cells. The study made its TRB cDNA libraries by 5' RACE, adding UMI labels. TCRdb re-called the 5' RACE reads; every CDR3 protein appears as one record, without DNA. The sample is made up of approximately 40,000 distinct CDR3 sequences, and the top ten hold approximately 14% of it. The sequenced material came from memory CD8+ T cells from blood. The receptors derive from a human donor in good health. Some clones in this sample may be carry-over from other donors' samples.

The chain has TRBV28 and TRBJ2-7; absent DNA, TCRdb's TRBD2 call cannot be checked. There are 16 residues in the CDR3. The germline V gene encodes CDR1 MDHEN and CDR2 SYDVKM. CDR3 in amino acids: CASSLLNREGRDEQYF.

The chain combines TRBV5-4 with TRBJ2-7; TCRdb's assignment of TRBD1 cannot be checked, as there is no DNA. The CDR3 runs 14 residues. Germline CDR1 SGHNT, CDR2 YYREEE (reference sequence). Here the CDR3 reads CASSLRDITYEQYF.

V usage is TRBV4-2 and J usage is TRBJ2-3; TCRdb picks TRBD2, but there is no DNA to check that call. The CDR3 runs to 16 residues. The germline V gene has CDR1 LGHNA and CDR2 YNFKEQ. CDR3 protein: CASSPEMSGGTDTQYF.